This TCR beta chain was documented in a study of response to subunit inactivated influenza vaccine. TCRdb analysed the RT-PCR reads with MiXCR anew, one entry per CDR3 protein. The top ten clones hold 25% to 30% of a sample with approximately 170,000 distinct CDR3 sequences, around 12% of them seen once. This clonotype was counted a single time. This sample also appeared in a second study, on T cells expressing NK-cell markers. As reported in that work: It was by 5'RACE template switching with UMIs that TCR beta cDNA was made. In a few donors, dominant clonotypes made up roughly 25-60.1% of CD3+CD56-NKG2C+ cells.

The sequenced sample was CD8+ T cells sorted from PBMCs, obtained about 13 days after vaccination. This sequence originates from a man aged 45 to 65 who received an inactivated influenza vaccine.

DNA of the CDR3: TGTGCCAGCAGTAATCTTCTAGCGGGAGGTGACAATGAGCAGTTCTTC. This encodes CASSNLLAGGDNEQFF. The chain uses TRBV27 and TRBJ2-1, with TRBD2 matching over 11 bases. The CDR3 covers 16 residues. Trimming cost V 5 bases and J 5 bases; bases outside gene matches: 8. Germline lookup yields CDR1 MNHEY and CDR2 SMNVEV (reference sequence).